This T cell receptor beta chain is from a study of immune evolution from preneoplasia to lung adenocarcinoma. About the study: HLA loss of heterozygosity: roughly 6.4% AIS, about 15% MIA, over 25% ADC, none AAH. Whole-study results and caveats: From normal lung to invasive adenocarcinoma, top clone frequencies appeared to decrease.

Concerning this clone: Its antigen is currently unknown.

Libraries were prepared by immunoSEQ multiplex PCR; TCRdb keeps only in-frame clonotypes and omits some of them. The table lists 9,000 to 10,000 clones, more than 70% of them singletons. Trimming stripped 2 bases from V and 7 bases from J, with 15 bases between. There are 15 residues in the CDR3. In germline, CDR1 is MDHEN, CDR2 SYDVKM. The receptor's source is a person aged 70 to 85 with invasive lung adenocarcinoma. Some clones in this sample may be carry-over from other donors' samples. The rearrangement uses TRBV28 and TRBJ2-1, with D perhaps matching TRBD2 (6 bases). The specimen sequenced was FFPE invasive lung adenocarcinoma tissue. Here the CDR3 reads CASSLGPSGLNEQFF. The CDR3 DNA reads TGTGCCAGCAGTTTAGGTCCGAGCGGGTTGAATGAGCAGTTCTTC.